These 11 T cell receptor beta chains share one sample of origin, sequenced in a study of blood T cell repertoires in COVID-19. Sequencing used immunoSEQ multiplex PCR; TCRdb keeps in-frame clones, though not all of them. The table shows more than 85,000 clones, with 84% occurring only once. Material: peripheral blood. Every receptor here comes from a woman aged 45-59 years with acute or convalescent COVID-19.

The gene calls are TRBV29-1 and TRBJ2-7, with 13 bases lining up with TRBD2. The germline V gene has CDR1 SQVTM and CDR2 ANQGSEA. The CDR3 has 15 amino acids. V trimming: 5 bases; J trimming: 6 bases; junction bases outside the gene matches: 10. The CDR3 here is CSVSGTSGARREQYF. CDR3 DNA: TGCAGCGTTTCAGGGACTAGCGGGGCGCGCCGCGAGCAGTACTTC.

The chain couples TRBV10-1 to TRBJ1-5; D gene uncertain. Germline lookup yields CDR1 WNHNN and CDR2 SYGVQD (reference sequence). This CDR3 contains 13 residues. The V end was cut by 5 bases, the J end by 4 bases, with 9 bases between. The CDR3 region has the DNA TGCGCCAGCAGTCCCACGCTAAATCAGCCCCAGCATTTT. Its protein product is CASSPTLNQPQHF.

The genes are TRBV10-1 and TRBJ2-1; 8 bases map to TRBD2. The germline CDR1 and CDR2 sequences are WNHNN and SYGVQD (reference sequence). The CDR3 totals 15 residues. V gave up 5 bases and J gave up 5 bases; unmatched junction bases: 8. DNA for the CDR3: TGCGCCAGCAGTTCCGGACTAGCAGCGGACAATGAGCAGTTCTTC. It is translated as CASSSGLAADNEQFF.

The chain couples TRBV5-1 to TRBJ2-2; 8 bases map to TRBD2. Germline V gene sequence: CDR1 SGHRS, CDR2 YFSETQ. CDR3 length equals 17 residues. J lost 4 bases, V lost 4 bases, and 12 bases had no gene match. In DNA form, the CDR3 reads TGCGCCAGCAGCCGGGGGGGCAGTCCCTTGATCACCGGGGAGCTGTTTTTT. Translated, it gives CASSRGGSPLITGELFF.

This clone was found once. As DNA, the CDR3 is TGTGCCAGCAGTTACTCTGCTAGCGGGGGTACCGGGGAGCTGTTTTTT. This translates into CASSYSASGGTGELFF. The V call is TRBV6-5, the J call TRBJ2-2, with 10 bases matching TRBD2. The length of the CDR3 is 16 residues. Germline assignment: CDR1 MNHEY and CDR2 SVGAGI. Losses at the gene ends were 0 bases for V and 5 bases for J; bases not matched to a gene: 3.

A few counts support this clone. The chain couples TRBV5-5 to TRBJ1-4, with 7 bases identical to TRBD1. Germline CDR1 and CDR2: SGHKS and YYEKEE (reference sequence). V gave up 4 bases and J gave up 5 bases; unmatched junction bases: 11. The CDR3 consists of 16 residues. This CDR3 is CASSHPPGQINEKLFF. The DNA for the CDR3 is TGTGCCAGCAGCCACCCTCCGGGACAGATAAATGAAAAACTGTTTTTT.

The V gene is TRBV2, the J gene TRBJ1-5; D gene uncertain. V was trimmed by 7 bases and J by 1 base, leaving 14 bases between them. The CDR3 has 15 amino acids. Germline values: CDR1 SNHLY, CDR2 FYNNEI. CDR3 region: CASTIGLWSNQPQHF. The CDR3 DNA reads TGTGCCAGCACTATCGGACTCTGGAGCAATCAGCCCCAGCATTTT. Complete variable domain (other parts from reference TRBV2 and TRBJ1-5): EPEVTQTPSHQVTQMGQEVILRCVPISNHLYFYWYRQILGQKVEFLVSFYNNEISEKSEIFDDQFSVERPDGSNFTLKIRSTKLEDSAMYFCASTIGLWSNQPQHFGDGTRLSIL.

There are a few counts of this clone. The chain employs TRBV6-6 and TRBJ2-7; D remains unclear. The V and J ends lost 2 bases and 3 bases respectively, with 14 bases between them. There are 15 residues in the CDR3. The germline V gene encodes CDR1 MNHNY and CDR2 SVGAGI (reference sequence). The CDR3 loop is CASSYRDSPSYEQYF. CDR3 in DNA: TGTGCCAGCAGTTACCGAGACTCCCCTAGCTACGAGCAGTACTTC.

This sequence joins TRBV5-6 and TRBJ1-6; D is undetermined. Between the trimmed V and J ends, which lost 1 base and 9 bases, there was a span of 14 bases. The CDR3 spans 15 residues. CDR1 and CDR2 from the germline V gene are SGHDT and YYEEEE. DNA of the CDR3: TGTGCCAGCAGCTTGCGGGTCAGACCTTCTTCACCCCTCCACTTT. It codes for CASSLRVRPSSPLHF.

The J gene is TRBJ1-2, the V gene TRBV6-5, with 7 bases lining up with TRBD1. Germline CDR1 MNHEY, CDR2 SVGAGI. V was pared by 6 bases and J by 1 base, with 5 bases of the junction left unmatched. The CDR3 is 14 residues long. CDR3 coding DNA: TGTGCCAGCAGGCGACAGGGAAATAACTATGGCTACACCTTC. Its translation is CASRRQGNNYGYTF.

This chain links TRBV12-5 with TRBJ1-1, with D maybe TRBD1 (6 bases). The V end lost 11 bases, the J end lost 3 bases, and 16 bases lay between the germline ends. Germline V lookup: CDR1 LGHNT, CDR2 FRNRAP. This CDR3 has 13 amino acids. CDR3 region: CAGRGEGDTEAFF. The CDR3 DNA reads TGTGCTGGCCGAGGGGAGGGGGACACTGAAGCTTTCTTT.